The present entry profiles one TCR beta chain with its context. Its specificity is not known. The length of the CDR3 is 17 residues. The germline gives CDR1 MNHEY, CDR2 SMNVEV (reference sequence). V lost 5 bases and J 2 bases, leaving 21 bases between the germline ends. This sample is drawn from a study of OX40 agonist ivuxolimab in advanced cancers. Study at large: Ivuxolimab is a fully human IgG2 antibody that activates OX40 (CD134). Patients were treated with intravenous ivuxolimab, dosed at 0.01 to 10 mg/kg and infused every 2 weeks.

The study's findings and limits: Patients who responded partially at 0.1-3.0 mg/kg showed clonal expansion ranking among the lowest.

Sequencing used immunoSEQ multiplex PCR; TCRdb keeps in-frame clones, though not all of them. The top ten hold 13% to 15% of the sample, which has more than 60,000 clones, roughly nine tenths seen once. Patients were excluded for autoimmune disease history or systemic immunosuppression. The material was CD4+ or CD8+ T cells sorted from blood, obtained in a trial of the OX40 agonist ivuxolimab. The receptor comes from an adult with an advanced solid tumor such as melanoma, head and neck, liver or kidney cancer. The chain uses TRBV27 and TRBJ2-5; D is perhaps TRBD1 (6 bases). CDR3 sequence (DNA): TGTGCCAGCAGTGGCATTCAGGGGATGTTGGGGCAAGAGACCCAGTACTTC. Protein sequence: CASSGIQGMLGQETQYF.